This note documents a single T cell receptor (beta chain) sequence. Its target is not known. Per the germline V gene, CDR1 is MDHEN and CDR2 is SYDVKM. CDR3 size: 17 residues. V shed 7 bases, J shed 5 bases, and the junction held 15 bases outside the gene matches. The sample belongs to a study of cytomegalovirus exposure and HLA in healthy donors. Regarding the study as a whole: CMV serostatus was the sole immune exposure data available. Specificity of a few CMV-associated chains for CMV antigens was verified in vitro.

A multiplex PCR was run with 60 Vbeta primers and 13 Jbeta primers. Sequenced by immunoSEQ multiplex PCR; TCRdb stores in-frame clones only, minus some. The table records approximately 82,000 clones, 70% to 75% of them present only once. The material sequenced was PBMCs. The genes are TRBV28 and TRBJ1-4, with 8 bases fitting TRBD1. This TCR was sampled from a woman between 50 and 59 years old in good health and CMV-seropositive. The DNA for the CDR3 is TGTGCCAGCAAAAGTCCGGCGGGACAGGCCAACAATGAAAAACTGTTTTTT. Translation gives CASKSPAGQANNEKLFF.